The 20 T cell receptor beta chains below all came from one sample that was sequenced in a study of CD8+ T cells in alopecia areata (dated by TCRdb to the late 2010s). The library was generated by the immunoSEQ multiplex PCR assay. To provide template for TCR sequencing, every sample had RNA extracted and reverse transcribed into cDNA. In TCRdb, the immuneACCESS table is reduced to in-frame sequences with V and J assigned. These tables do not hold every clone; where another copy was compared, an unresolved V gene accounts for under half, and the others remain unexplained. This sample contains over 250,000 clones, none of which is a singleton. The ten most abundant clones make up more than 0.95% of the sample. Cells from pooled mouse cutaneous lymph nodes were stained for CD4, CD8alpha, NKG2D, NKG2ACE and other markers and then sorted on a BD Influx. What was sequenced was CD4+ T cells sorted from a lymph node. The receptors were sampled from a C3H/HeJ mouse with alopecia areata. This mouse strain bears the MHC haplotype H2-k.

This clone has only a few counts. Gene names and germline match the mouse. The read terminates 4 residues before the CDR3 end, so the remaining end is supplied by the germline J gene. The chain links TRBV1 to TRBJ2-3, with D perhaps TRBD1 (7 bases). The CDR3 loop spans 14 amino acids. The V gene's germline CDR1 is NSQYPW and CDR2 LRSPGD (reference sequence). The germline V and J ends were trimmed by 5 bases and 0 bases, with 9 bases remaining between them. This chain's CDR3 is CTCSRGPSAETLYF. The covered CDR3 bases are TGCACCTGCAGTAGGGGGCCTAGTGCAGAA.

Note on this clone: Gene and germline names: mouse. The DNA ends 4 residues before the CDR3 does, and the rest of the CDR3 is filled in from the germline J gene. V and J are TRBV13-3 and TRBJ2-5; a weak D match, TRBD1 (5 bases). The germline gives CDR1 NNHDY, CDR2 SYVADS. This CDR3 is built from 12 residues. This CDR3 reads CASSPGWDTQYF. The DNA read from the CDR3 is TGTGCCAGCAGTCCAGGGTGGGAC.

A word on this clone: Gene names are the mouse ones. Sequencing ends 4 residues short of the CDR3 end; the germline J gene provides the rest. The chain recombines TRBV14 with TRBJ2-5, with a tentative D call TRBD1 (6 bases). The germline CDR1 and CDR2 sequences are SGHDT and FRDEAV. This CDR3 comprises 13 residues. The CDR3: CASSTGIRDTQYF. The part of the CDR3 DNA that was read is TGTGCCAGCAGTACAGGGATAAGGGAC.

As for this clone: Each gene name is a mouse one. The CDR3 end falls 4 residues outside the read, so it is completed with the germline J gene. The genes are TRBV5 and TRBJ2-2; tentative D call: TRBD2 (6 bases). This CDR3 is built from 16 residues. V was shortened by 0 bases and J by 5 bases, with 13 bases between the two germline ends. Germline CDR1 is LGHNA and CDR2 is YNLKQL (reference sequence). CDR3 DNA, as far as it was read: TGTGCCAGCAGCCAAGATTCTTGGGGGAGGACCGGG. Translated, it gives CASSQDSWGRTG. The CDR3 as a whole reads CASSQDSWGRTGQLYF.

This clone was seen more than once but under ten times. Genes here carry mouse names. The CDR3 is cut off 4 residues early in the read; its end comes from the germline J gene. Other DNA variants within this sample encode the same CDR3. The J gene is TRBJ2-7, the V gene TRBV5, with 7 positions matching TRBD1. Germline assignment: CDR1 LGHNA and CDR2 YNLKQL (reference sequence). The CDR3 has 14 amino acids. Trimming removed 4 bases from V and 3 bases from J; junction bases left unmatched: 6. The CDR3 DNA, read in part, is TGTGCCAGCAGCCCCCGGGACAGCCTCTAT. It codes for CASSPRDSLY. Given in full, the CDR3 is CASSPRDSLYEQYF.

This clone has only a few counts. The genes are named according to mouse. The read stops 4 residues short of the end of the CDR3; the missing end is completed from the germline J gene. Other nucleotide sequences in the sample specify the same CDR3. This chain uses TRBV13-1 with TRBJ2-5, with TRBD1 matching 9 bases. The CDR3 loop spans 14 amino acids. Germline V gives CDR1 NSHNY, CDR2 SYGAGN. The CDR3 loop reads CASSVGQGQDTQYF. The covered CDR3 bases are TGTGCCAGCAGTGTGGGACAGGGACAGGAC.

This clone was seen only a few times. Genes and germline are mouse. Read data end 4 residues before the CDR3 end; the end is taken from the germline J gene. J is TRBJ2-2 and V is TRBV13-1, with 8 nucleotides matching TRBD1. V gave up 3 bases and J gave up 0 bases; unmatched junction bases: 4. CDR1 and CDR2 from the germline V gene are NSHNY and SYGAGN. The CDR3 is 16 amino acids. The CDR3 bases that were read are TGTGCCAGCAGTGGAGGGGACAGGACAAACACCGGG. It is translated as CASSGGDRTNTG. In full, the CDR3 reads CASSGGDRTNTGQLYF.

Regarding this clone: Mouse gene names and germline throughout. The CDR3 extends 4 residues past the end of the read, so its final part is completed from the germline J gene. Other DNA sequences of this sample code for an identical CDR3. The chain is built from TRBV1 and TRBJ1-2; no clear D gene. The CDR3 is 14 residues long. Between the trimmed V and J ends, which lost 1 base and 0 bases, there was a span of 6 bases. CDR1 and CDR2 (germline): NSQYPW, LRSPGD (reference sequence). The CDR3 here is CTCSAVPANSDYTF. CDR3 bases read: TGCACCTGCAGTGCAGTACCAGCAAACTCC.

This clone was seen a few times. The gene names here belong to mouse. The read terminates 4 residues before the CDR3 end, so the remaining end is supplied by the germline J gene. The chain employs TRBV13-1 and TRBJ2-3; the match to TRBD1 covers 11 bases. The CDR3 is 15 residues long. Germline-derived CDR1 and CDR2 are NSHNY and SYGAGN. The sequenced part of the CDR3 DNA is TGTGCCAGCAGAGGGACAGGGGGGGAGAGAGAA. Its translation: CASRGTGGERE. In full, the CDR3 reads CASRGTGGERETLYF.

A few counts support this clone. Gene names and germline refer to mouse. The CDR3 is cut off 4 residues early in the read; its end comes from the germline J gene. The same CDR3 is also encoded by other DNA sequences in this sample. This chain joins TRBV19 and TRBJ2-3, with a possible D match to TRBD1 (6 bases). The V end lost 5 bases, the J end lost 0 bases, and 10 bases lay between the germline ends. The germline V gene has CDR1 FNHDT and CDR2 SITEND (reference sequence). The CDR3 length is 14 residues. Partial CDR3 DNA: TGTGCCAGCAGCTCGGGACAAAGTGCAGAA. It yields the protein CASSSGQSAE. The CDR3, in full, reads CASSSGQSAETLYF.

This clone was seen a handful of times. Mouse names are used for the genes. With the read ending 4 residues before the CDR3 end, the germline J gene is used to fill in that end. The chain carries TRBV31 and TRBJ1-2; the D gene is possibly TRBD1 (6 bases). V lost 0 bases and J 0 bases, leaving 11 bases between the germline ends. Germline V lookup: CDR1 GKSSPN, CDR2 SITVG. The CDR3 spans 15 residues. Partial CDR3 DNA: TGTGCCTGGAGTCTAGGGGGGGCTCCAAACTCC. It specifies CAWSLGGAPNS. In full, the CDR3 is CAWSLGGAPNSDYTF.

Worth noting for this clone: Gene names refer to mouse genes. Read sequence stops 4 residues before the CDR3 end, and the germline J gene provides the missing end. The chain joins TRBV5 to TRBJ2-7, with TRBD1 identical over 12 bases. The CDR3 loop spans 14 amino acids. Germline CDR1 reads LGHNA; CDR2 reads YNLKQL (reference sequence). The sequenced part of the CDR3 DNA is TGTGCCAGCAGCTCCCGGGACAGGGGGCAT. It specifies CASSSRDRGH. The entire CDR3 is CASSSRDRGHEQYF.

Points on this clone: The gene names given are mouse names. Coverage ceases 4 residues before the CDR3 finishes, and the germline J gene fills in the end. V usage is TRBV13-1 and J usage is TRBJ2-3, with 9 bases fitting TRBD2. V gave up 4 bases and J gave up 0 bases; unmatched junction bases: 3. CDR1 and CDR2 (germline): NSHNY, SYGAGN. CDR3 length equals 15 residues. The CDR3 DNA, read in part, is TGTGCCAGCAGTTGGACTGGGGTTAGTGCAGAA. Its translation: CASSWTGVSAE. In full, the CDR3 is CASSWTGVSAETLYF.

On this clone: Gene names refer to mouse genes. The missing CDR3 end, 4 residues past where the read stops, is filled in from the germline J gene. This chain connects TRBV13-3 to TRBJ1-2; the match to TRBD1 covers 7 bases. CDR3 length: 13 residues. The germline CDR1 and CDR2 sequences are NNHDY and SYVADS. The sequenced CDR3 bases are TGTGCCAGCAGTGGACAGGGTTGGTCC. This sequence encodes CASSGQGWS. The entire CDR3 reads CASSGQGWSDYTF.

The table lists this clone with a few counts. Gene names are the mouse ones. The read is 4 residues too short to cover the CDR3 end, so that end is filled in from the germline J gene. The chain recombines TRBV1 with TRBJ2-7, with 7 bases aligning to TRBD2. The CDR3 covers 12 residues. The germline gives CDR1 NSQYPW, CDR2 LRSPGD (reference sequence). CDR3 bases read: TGCACCTGCAGTCCCTGGGGGTAT. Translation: CTCSPWGY. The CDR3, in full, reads CTCSPWGYEQYF.

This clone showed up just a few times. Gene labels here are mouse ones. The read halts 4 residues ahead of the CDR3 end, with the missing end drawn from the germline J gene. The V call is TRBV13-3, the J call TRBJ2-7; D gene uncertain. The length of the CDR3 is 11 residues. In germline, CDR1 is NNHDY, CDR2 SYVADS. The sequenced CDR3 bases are TGTGCCAGCAGTGCTGATTAT. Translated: CASSADY. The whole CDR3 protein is CASSADYEQYF.

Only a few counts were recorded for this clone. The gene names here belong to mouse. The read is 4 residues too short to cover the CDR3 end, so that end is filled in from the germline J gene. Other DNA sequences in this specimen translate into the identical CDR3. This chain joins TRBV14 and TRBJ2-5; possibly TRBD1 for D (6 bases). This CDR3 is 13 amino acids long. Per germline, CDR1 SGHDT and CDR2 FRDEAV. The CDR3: CASSPQGWDTQYF. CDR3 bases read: TGTGCCAGCAGTCCACAGGGATGGGAC.

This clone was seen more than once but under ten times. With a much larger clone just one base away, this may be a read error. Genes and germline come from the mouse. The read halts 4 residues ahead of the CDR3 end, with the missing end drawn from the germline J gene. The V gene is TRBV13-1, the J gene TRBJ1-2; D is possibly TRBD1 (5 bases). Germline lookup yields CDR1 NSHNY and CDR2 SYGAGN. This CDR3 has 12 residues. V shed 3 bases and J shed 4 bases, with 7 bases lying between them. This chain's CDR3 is CASSARASDYTF. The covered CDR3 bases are TGTGCCAGCAGTGCCAGGGCCTCC.

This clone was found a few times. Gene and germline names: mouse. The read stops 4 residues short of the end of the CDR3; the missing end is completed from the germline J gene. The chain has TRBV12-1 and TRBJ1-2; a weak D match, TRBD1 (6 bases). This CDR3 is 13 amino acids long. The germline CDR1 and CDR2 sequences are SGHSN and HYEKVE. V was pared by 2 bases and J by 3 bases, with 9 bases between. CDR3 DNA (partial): TGTGCCAGCTCTCCAGGGGTGGACTCC. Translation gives CASSPGVDS. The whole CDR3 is CASSPGVDSDYTF.

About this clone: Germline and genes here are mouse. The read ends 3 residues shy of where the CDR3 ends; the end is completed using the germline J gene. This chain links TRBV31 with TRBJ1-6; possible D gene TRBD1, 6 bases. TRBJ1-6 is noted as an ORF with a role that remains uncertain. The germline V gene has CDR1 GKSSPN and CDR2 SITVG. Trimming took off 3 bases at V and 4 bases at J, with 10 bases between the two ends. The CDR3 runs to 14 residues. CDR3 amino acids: CAWRPGQYNSPLYF. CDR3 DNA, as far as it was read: TGTGCCTGGAGACCGGGACAATATAATTCGCCC.